Listed here are 5 T cell receptor beta chains from one sample, sequenced in a study of blood T cell repertoires in COVID-19. Assay: immunoSEQ multiplex PCR; the TCRdb copy retains only in-frame clones and omits some. The table includes around 250,000 clones, approximately 87% detected once. The sequenced sample was peripheral blood. Receptor source: a man in his sixties with acute or convalescent COVID-19.

The CDR3 loop reads CASSRRGWGSNQPQHF. The CDR3 region has the DNA TGTGCCAGTAGTCGCCGGGGGTGGGGGAGCAATCAGCCCCAGCATTTT. The V call is TRBV19, the J call TRBJ1-5; D possibly corresponds to TRBD1 (5 bases). With 5 bases removed from V and 1 base from J, the gap between germline ends came to 15 bases. The germline CDR1 and CDR2 sequences are LNHDA and SQIVND (reference sequence). This CDR3 region has 16 residues. Together with reference TRBV19 and TRBJ1-5, the CDR3 gives the full variable domain: DGGITQSPKYLFRKEGQNVTLSCEQNLNHDAMYWYRQDPGQGLRLIYYSQIVNDFQKGDIAEGYSVSREKKESFPLTVTSAQKNPTAFYLCASSRRGWGSNQPQHFGDGTRLSIL.

V gene TRBV15 combines with J gene TRBJ2-3; 10 nucleotides agree with TRBD2. Germline-derived CDR1 and CDR2 are LNHNV and YYDKDF (reference sequence). J gave up 4 bases and V 6 bases, and 13 bases lay outside the gene matches. The CDR3 spans 17 residues. CDR3 loop: CATSGGASGSVADTQYF. CDR3 nucleotides: TGTGCCACCAGTGGGGGGGCTAGCGGGAGCGTAGCAGATACGCAGTATTTT.

CDR3 sequence: CTSSRMTGFFNYGYTF. Here the CDR3 DNA reads TGCACCAGCAGCCGAATGACAGGGTTTTTTAACTATGGCTACACCTTC. This chain uses TRBV1 with TRBJ1-2; TRBD1, as called in the table, went unchecked against the DNA. TRBV1 is flagged as a pseudogene. The CDR3 totals 16 residues.

This clone is a singleton in its sample. The V call is TRBV30, the J call TRBJ1-2, with 7 positions matching TRBD1. Trimming at V came to 2 bases and at J to 7 bases, leaving 16 bases not matched to a gene. CDR1 is GTSNPN, CDR2 SVGIG, per germline (reference sequence). The CDR3 is 16 amino acids. The CDR3 here is CAWSKAQTGSIGGYTF. Here the CDR3 DNA reads TGTGCCTGGAGTAAGGCGCAGACAGGGAGTATTGGTGGCTACACCTTC. Supplemented by reference TRBV30 and TRBJ1-2, the full variable domain reads SQTIHQWPATLVQPVGSPLSLECTVEGTSNPNLYWYRQAAGRGLQLLFYSVGIGQISSEVPQNLSASRPQDRQFILSSKKLLLSDSGFYLCAWSKAQTGSIGGYTFGSGTRLTVV.

J is TRBJ2-2 and V is TRBV4-1; D gene ambiguous. Germline CDR1 reads MGHRA; CDR2 reads YSYEKL. The V gene lost 1 base and the J gene lost 0 bases, with 6 bases spanning the gap. This CDR3 region has 15 residues. In DNA, the CDR3 is TGCGCCAGCAGCCAAGCCAGGACGAACACCGGGGAGCTGTTTTTT. It yields the protein CASSQARTNTGELFF.